This T cell receptor beta chain was observed in a study of OX40 agonist ivuxolimab in advanced cancers. This table comes from immunoSEQ multiplex PCR, and its TCRdb copy is limited to in-frame clones, with some not included. Of roughly 75,000 clones in the sample, roughly 91% are singletons; the top ten hold around 5.9%. The V gene's germline CDR1 is MNHNS and CDR2 SASEGT. CDR3 size: 14 residues. V gave up 1 base and J gave up 0 bases, with 6 bases separating them. Sequences were derived from CD4+ or CD8+ T cells sorted from blood, sampled in a trial of the OX40 agonist ivuxolimab. The TCR was taken from an adult with an advanced solid tumor such as melanoma, head and neck, liver or kidney cancer. V is TRBV6-1 and J is TRBJ2-5, with D unresolved. DNA of the CDR3: TGTGCCAGCAGTGAAGTAGGGTACCAAGAGACCCAGTACTTC. Protein sequence: CASSEVGYQETQYF.